Included here is one T cell receptor beta chain sequence, with context. No antigen is known for it. No base quality values were provided; no much bigger clone lies one nucleotide off. The library was generated by RACE. The instrument given in TCRdb is NextSeq 500. During library preparation, unique molecular identifiers were attached to individual cDNA molecules so that TCRs could be counted in a quantitative, reproducible way. Each blood RNA sample was used to sequence both TCR alpha and TCR beta chains. Per the original workflow: A median of around 100,000 TCRs per sample was observed, with a range of about 20,000 to 700,000. The Decombinator software suite was used to annotate the V, J and CDR3 of the TCR reads. For PS versus PT1 abundance plots, all samples were subsampled to the same number of TCRs (28,000). TCRs were defined as expanded if absent before sensitization and observed at least eight times at the 2-week time point. Starting from the raw public reads, TCRdb applied fastp trimming at Q25, assembled clones with MiXCR and retained in-frame beta chains. Here each entry gathers all rows of one CDR3 protein and keeps the most common genes and DNA. Clone size and V and J calls follow TCRdb, not the original study. The table for this sample lists 150,000 to 200,000 distinct CDR3 sequences; approximately 24% of them were counted only once. The ten largest clonotypes hold 2.5% of the sample.

The time point tag for this specimen amounts to: patch test 3, about 24 weeks after DPC sensitization. The treatment or condition label, read with the paper, signifies: therapeutic diphenylcyclopropenone sensitization with weekly scalp DPC. At each patch-test visit, blood was drawn before the patch test was applied. To be eligible, patients had to be aged 18 to 70, diagnosed with alopecia and judged suitable for DPC therapy, while pregnant patients were excluded. Unfractionated whole blood was collected in Tempus Blood RNA tubes, and total RNA was extracted from that blood. A distance of 10 bases separates the germline ends of V and J, which lose 6 bases and 0 bases respectively. The CDR3 spans 14 residues, from the cysteine through the phenylalanine. Only CDR3 DNA is held: 42 bases, read in frame from base 1. Via the germline V gene, CDR1 is ENHRY and CDR2 SYGVKD. These data come from a study of human T cells and chemical hapten exposure (dated by TCRdb to 2020 to 2023). Describing the broader study: For sensitization, 2% DPC in acetone was applied to a 2 cm by 2 cm area of upper inner arm skin. Patients additionally received weekly therapeutic DPC doses to the scalp throughout the roughly 25-week study period. Patch testing was performed on the upper back with Finn chambers containing 0.01% DPC, and the patch tests were scored after 6 days according to International Contact Dermatitis Research Group standards. The patient cohort, mostly female, included alopecia areata with under or over 50% scalp involvement, alopecia totalis and alopecia universalis. Libraries were pooled for sequencing, and variation in per-sample TCR yields was attributed mainly to small differences in library volumes within the pool. This study followed changes in the peripheral blood TCR repertoire in vivo during primary and secondary sensitization of alopecia patients to the hapten diphenylcyclopropenone (DPC). Blood samples were taken from patients before sensitization (week 0) and at 2, 6 and about 24 weeks after DPC sensitization. Around 30 alopecia patients provided blood for TCR sequencing at one to four time points (pre-sensitization, 2, 6 and 24 weeks).

Results the study describes overall, beyond this receptor: Because every patient had alopecia, a presumed autoimmune disease, the patients' immune response might differ from that of healthy individuals. Repeated subsampling changed both the strength of the expansion versus patch-test correlation and the threshold at which that correlation became significant. The number of PT1 expanded TCRs positively correlated with patch test score, significant at thresholds 8, 16 and 32 but not 4. Significantly more large CDR3 similarity clusters were formed by expanded TCRs than by pre-sensitization or healthy control sets, consistent with antigen-driven responses. The number of TCRs above 1 in 1000 frequency did not change with DPC sensitization; there was no evidence of global repertoire structure alterations.

The origin of this receptor is a woman aged 40 to 50 with alopecia areata. Some clones in this sample may be carry-over from other donors' samples. The specimen was whole blood, collected in connection with sensitization to the hapten diphenylcyclopropenone (DPC). The chain joins TRBV10-3 to TRBJ2-3; the D gene cannot be named for sure. The nucleotide sequence is TGTGCCATCAGGGAAGACTTTAGCACAGATACGCAGTATTTT. Its protein reads: CAIREDFSTDTQYF.